This paragraph covers one TCR beta chain sequence. Germline is not matched at one junction end, which may reflect a read error. This CDR3 is 16 amino acids long. CDR1 is DFQATT and CDR2 is SNEGSKA in the germline V gene (reference sequence). The data belong to a study of blood T cells in healthy people across ages. Together with a sample-barcoded 5' primer, a J-beta primer mix was included in a second PCR lasting about 7 to 12 cycles. TCRdb itself ran the 5' RACE reads through MiXCR, one entry per CDR3 protein. The table records about 1.4 million distinct CDR3 sequences, approximately 60% of them present only once.

V gene TRBV20-1 combines with J gene TRBJ2-1, with unresolved D. This receptor was obtained from a man aged 18 to 35 in good health. The sequencing sample was made of blood. The DNA of the CDR3 is TGCAGTGCTTTAGGGTCATTTTCCAGCTCCTGCAATGAGCAGTTCTTC. Protein sequence: CSALGSFSSSCNEQFF.